The following is a T cell receptor (beta chain) sequence with its context. Antigen: not known. TCRdb's table, derived via immunoSEQ multiplex PCR, lists solely in-frame clones and lacks some. The table includes about 83,000 clones, around 90% detected once. The data were obtained in a study of OX40 agonist ivuxolimab in advanced cancers. Study context: Two cutaneous melanoma patients and one hepatocellular carcinoma patient, three in all, had partial responses.

General study findings and limits: Clones of CD4+ and CD8+ blood T cells grew by week 6 at doses of 0.1 to 3.0 mg/kg.

The germline V and J ends were trimmed by 4 bases and 5 bases, with 9 bases remaining between them. The CDR3 has 12 amino acids. CDR1 and CDR2 from the germline V gene are SGHDN and FVKESK. The J gene is TRBJ2-7, the V gene TRBV14; D possibly corresponds to TRBD1 (5 bases). The material sequenced was CD4+ or CD8+ T cells sorted from blood, taken in a trial of the OX40 agonist ivuxolimab. This TCR derives from an adult with an advanced solid tumor such as melanoma, head and neck, liver or kidney cancer. CDR3 region: CASSPAGHEQYF. The CDR3 nucleotides are TGTGCCAGCAGCCCCGCAGGGCACGAGCAGTACTTC.